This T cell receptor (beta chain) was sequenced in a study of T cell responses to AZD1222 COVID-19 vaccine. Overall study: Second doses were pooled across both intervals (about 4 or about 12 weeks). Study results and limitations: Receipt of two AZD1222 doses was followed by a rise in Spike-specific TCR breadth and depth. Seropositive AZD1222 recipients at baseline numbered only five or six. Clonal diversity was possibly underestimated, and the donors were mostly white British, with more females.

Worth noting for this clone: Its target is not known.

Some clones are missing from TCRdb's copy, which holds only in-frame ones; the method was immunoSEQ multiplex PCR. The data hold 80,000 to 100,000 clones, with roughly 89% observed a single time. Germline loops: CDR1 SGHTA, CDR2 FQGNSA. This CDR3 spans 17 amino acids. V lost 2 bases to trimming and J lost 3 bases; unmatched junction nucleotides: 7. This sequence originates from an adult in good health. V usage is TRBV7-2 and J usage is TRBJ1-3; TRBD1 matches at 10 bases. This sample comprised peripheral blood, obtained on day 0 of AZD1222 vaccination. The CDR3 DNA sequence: TGTGCCAGCAGCTTAACTCCTGGGACAGGGGTTGGAAACACCATATATTTT. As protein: CASSLTPGTGVGNTIYF.